This T cell receptor beta chain was sequenced for a study of shared clonotypes between healthy human individuals (dated by TCRdb to the early 2020s). Study-level background: The cohort comprised a couple of women and a few men aged 18 to 49 years. For each donor, CD4 naive and CD4 memory were each given three plates, CD8 naive was given two plates, and CD8 memory was given one plate. Blood TCR repertoires of four to six healthy adults were deeply sequenced to estimate repertoire size and the extent of clonotype sharing between individuals. To increase sequencing depth and limit assay-specific biases, different laboratories used diverse techniques to prepare libraries and sequence TCR repertoires. Each donor's leukapheresis produced roughly between roughly 0.9 and 8.9 billion PBMCs. The full study reports these points: When several donors were compared, the shared fraction of clonotypes was about 5.2% for naive CD4, about 4% for naive CD8, about 2.4% for memory CD4, and less than 0.5% for memory CD8. Estimated clonotype richness was generally larger for naive than for memory subsets. Incomplete sequencing was indicated by rarefaction of sorted-subset datasets, despite the large sequencing depth. Because the study included only a small number of donors, the genetic and exposure-history diversity represented was limited. Sampling was limited to blood, and TCR repertoires in tissue likely differ from TCR repertoires in blood. Pairwise subsampling indicated that sequencing depth was expected to affect the degree of clonotype sharing among donors. Higher generation probabilities were observed for clonotypes shared by all four sorted-subset donors than for non-shared clonotypes.

For the CD8 naive samples, CD45RO-negative cells were positively selected for CCR7, yielding a CD45RA+CCR7+ population from which TemRA cells were excluded. Donors were healthy HIV-negative adults with no recently reported acute infections or vaccinations. All donors were Caucasian adults living in Nashville, Tennessee, USA. After blood collection by leukapheresis, PBMCs were isolated using Ficoll-Histopaque density gradient centrifugation and then cryopreserved in the vapor phase of liquid nitrogen. Analytical flow cytometry was used to check the purity and quantity of each magnetically sorted T cell population. Genomic DNA was isolated from each sorted fraction and quantified by UV absorbance on a Nanodrop 2000c. Of note for this clone: Its antigen target is currently unknown. Base qualities are not at hand, and no much larger clone is one base apart.

The germline V gene supplies CDR1 ENHRY and CDR2 SYGVKD. Its CDR3 holds 14 amino acids, cysteine through phenylalanine. Just the 42-base CDR3 DNA is kept, in frame starting at base 1. Relative to germline, V is 1 base shorter and J is 2 bases shorter, with 8 bases between their ends. Using the deep immunoSEQ assay, multiplex PCR amplified TCR CDR3 regions from genomic DNA. Extracted genomic DNA from each cell subset was distributed evenly across all wells of several immunoSEQ 96-well plates, and each plate was treated as a replicate. For sorted subsets, each replicate PCR was loaded with about 0.2 ug genomic DNA, equivalent to 30,000 or so T cell genomes. Purified libraries were measured with a Qubit 3.0 fluorometer, size-checked on a Bioanalyzer 2100, and measured again with the KAPA Library Quantification kit. Every immunoSEQ 96-well plate was sequenced on a separate single-read 150-cycle Illumina NextSeq 550 flow cell. In the paper's pipeline: The immunoSEQ output contained only junctional sequences without quality scores, so filtering could not match that applied to full-length reads. Sequences were annotated with PyIR, a Python wrapper for IgBLAST v1.9, using IMGT germline references to assign V/J genes and CDR3. Reads were filtered out if the reads had weak V/J assignments (E-value above 1e-6), no CDR3, stop codons, out-of-frame junctions, or ambiguous translated residues. V3J clonotypes were defined as sequences sharing the same inferred V gene, J gene, and CDR3 amino acid sequence. Percentage overlap between repertoires was calculated by dividing the number of shared unique clonotypes by the size of the smaller repertoire. RTK rarefaction, the Chao1 estimator, and Recon v2.1 estimates of unobserved clonotypes were used to assess repertoire richness. Generation probabilities were computed with OLGA for all TCRbeta clonotypes obtained by the gDNA method from several donors. The source is immuneACCESS, and TCRdb retained only in-frame sequences with V and J called. Part of the clones is not carried over; for the studies checked, unresolved V genes explain less than half of this, and the remainder is unexplained. That table gives V, J and clone size, and the DNA gave D and trimming. This sample gives about 680,000 clones in total; approximately 90% of them show up just once. Together, the top ten hold about 24% of the sample.

The chain uses TRBV10-3 and TRBJ1-2; the D gene identity is not certain. Sequenced: naive CD8+ T cells sorted from blood. The cell subset or site label for this specimen denotes: CD45RA+CCR7+. This clonotype originated in a man aged 30-40 years in good health. CDR3 region: CAISELDNNYGYTF. The nucleotide sequence reads TGTGCCATCAGTGAGTTAGACAACAACTATGGCTACACCTTC.